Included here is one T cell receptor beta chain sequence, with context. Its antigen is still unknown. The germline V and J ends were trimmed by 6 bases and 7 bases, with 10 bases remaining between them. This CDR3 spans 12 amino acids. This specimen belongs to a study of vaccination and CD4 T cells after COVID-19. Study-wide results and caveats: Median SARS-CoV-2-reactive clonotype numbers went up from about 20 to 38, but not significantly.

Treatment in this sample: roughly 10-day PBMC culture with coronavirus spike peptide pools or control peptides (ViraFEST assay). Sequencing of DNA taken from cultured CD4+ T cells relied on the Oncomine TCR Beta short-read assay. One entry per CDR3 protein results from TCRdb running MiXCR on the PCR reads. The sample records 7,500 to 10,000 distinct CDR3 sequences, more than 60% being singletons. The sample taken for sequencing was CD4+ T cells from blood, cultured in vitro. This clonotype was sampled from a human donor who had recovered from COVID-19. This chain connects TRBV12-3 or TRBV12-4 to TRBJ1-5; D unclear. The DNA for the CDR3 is TGTGCCAGCAGAAGCGGACCACAGCCCCAGCATTTT. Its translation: CASRSGPQPQHF.